The T cell receptor beta chain under discussion was sequenced for a study of T cells after yellow fever vaccination. Whole-study context: For low cell numbers, libraries were made with SMART-Seq v4 Ultra Low Input. The study, taken as a whole, reports: At 95% to 98% for CD4 and approximately 89% for CD8, most primary-vaccination clones showed up again after the booster. Clonotypes shared by both compartments, CD4 and CD8, made up a small share.

Details on this clonotype: Antigen: not known.

The ends lost 3 bases at V and 5 bases at J; junction bases unmatched: 7. Germline V gene lookup returns CDR1 DFQATT and CDR2 SNEGSKA (reference sequence). The CDR3 length is 14 residues. Production of TCR cDNA was by 5'RACE template switching, which also added a universal primer site and UMIs. TCRdb re-derived calls from the 5' RACE reads in MiXCR, one entry per CDR3 protein. The sample has some 390,000 distinct CDR3 sequences, roughly a sixth seen once; the top ten hold about a sixth. The source was PBMCs, collected before the yellow fever booster vaccination. The V and J genes are TRBV20-1 and TRBJ1-2; TRBD1 agrees at 9 bases. The receptor's source is a man aged 18 to 30 who received the YFV17D yellow fever vaccine. CDR3 DNA sequence: TGCAGTGCTAGTACCGCGGGGACAGGGTATGGCTACACCTTC. Its protein product is CSASTAGTGYGYTF.